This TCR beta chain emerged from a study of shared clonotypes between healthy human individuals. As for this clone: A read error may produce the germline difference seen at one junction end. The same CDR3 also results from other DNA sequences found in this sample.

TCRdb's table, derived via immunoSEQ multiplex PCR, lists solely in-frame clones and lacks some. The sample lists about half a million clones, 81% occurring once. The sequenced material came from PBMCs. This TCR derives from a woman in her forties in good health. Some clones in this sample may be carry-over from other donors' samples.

CDR3 region: CASSSIDSYEQYF. The CDR3 DNA sequence: TGTGCCAGCAGTTCAATTGACAGCTACGAGCAGTACTTT. The rearrangement joins TRBV28 to TRBJ2-7; perhaps TRBD1 as D (5 bases). The CDR3 sequence is 13 residues long. Germline CDR1 is MDHEN and CDR2 is SYDVKM.